This T cell receptor (beta chain) was identified during a study of PD-L1 blockade in urothelial cancer. At the level of the study: Atezolizumab, begun by patients in the mid-2010s, was given at 1,200 mg intravenously every 3 weeks. The authors examined blood 3 weeks (second dose) and 6 weeks after treatment start.

Whole-study findings and limits: Better survival was predicted when blood TCR clonality before treatment fell below the median.

Every PCR got spiked synthetic TCR analog templates. Profiling relied on immunoSEQ multiplex PCR, and the TCRdb table lists in-frame clones only, not all of them. This sample has about 51,000 clones, with approximately 86% found just once. This clone was seen only a few times. What it binds is unknown. Here the sequenced sample was PBMCs, taken around atezolizumab (anti-PD-L1) treatment. The source is a man aged 55 to 70 with urothelial cancer.

This CDR3 reads CSARVEYEQYF. CDR3 nucleotides: TGCAGTGCTAGAGTAGAATACGAGCAGTACTTC. The rearrangement joins TRBV20-1 to TRBJ2-7; no definite D call. Per germline, CDR1 DFQATT and CDR2 SNEGSKA (reference sequence). Trimming shortened V by 1 base and J by 4 bases, and 5 bases separated the two germline ends. The CDR3 loop spans 11 amino acids.